A selection of T cell receptor beta chains follows, all from one sample in a study of blood T cell repertoires in COVID-19. TCRdb's copy holds only in-frame clones and misses some; the assay was immunoSEQ multiplex PCR. The top ten clones hold about 4.8% of a sample with about 210,000 clones, around 89% of them seen once. The sequenced material came from peripheral blood. These receptors came from a woman aged 40 to 50 with acute or convalescent COVID-19. Each CDR3 is given with its conserved first and last residue. Each record gives: J gene, V gene, CDR3 length, clone size, D gene, CDR3 protein, CDR3 DNA. A D gene is named only where the DNA matches it firmly. Size is stated for part of the rows, as once, few or many counts, or as a class when the clone is expanded.

TRBJ1-1	TRBV6-5	13	once	NA	CASSYRGKTEAFF	TGTGCCAGCAGTTACCGGGGGAAGACTGAAGCTTTCTTT
TRBJ1-5	TRBV7-9	14	NA	NA	CASSQQNSNQPQHF	TGTGCCAGCAGCCAACAGAATAGCAATCAGCCCCAGCATTTT
TRBJ2-3	TRBV7-8	15	NA	TRBD1	CASSSTPVSGTGVYF	TGTGCCAGCAGCTCCACCCCCGTATCAGGGACAGGGGTATATTTT
TRBJ1-2	TRBV5-6	12	NA	NA	CASSLSELGYTF	TGTGCCAGCAGCTTGTCCGAGCTTGGCTACACCTTC
TRBJ2-3	TRBV30	13	NA	TRBD2	CAHSGGAADTQYF	TGTGCCCACAGCGGGGGGGCCGCAGATACGCAGTATTTT
TRBJ1-2	TRBV27	13	NA	TRBD1	CASRADRLYGYTF	TGTGCCAGCAGAGCGGACAGGTTATATGGCTACACCTTC
TRBJ1-3	TRBV5-1	17	NA	TRBD1	CASSITGTGGGGNTIYF	TGCGCCAGCAGCATAACCGGGACAGGGGGCGGTGGAAACACCATATATTTT
TRBJ1-2	TRBV24-1	13	NA	NA	CATSDPARDGYTF	TGTGCCACCAGTGATCCTGCCAGGGATGGCTACACCTTC
TRBJ2-6	TRBV2	15	NA	NA	CASTTTGSGANVLTF	TGTGCCAGCACCACGACAGGCTCTGGGGCCAACGTCCTGACTTTC
TRBJ2-5	TRBV5-1	15	NA	TRBD2	CASSPLAGAEETQYF	TGCGCCAGCAGTCCTCTAGCGGGGGCCGAAGAGACCCAGTACTTC
TRBJ2-1	TRBV6-5	14	NA	NA	CASRSPGSYNEQFF	TGTGCCAGCAGATCTCCGGGGTCCTACAATGAGCAGTTCTTC
TRBJ1-1	TRBV5-1	15	NA	NA	CASSPDGVAVTEAFF	TGCGCCAGCAGCCCGGACGGGGTGGCGGTCACTGAAGCTTTCTTT
TRBJ1-6	TRBV18	13	NA	NA	CASSPMGDSPLHF	TGTGCCAGCTCACCGATGGGAGATTCACCCCTCCACTTT
TRBJ2-1	TRBV10-3	16	NA	TRBD2	CAISESGGELDNEQFF	TGTGCCATCAGTGAGTCCGGGGGGGAGTTGGACAATGAGCAGTTCTTC
TRBJ1-2	TRBV3-1/TRBV3-2	12	NA	NA	CASSQDAGYHTF	TGTGCCAGCAGCCAAGATGCAGGGTACCACACCTTC
TRBJ1-2	TRBV18	15	once	TRBD1	CASSPVQGAGYGYTF	TGTGCCAGCTCACCCGTACAGGGGGCAGGCTATGGCTACACCTTC
TRBJ1-2	TRBV5-6	12	NA	NA	CASSTANYGYTF	TGTGCCAGCAGCACAGCAAACTATGGCTACACCTTC
TRBJ1-4	TRBV24-1	16	once	TRBD1	CATRPGQEVTNEKLFF	TGTGCCACCAGGCCGGGACAGGAAGTAACTAATGAAAAACTGTTTTTT
TRBJ2-1	TRBV5-4	16	NA	TRBD2	CASSLSGLAGRSEQFF	TGTGCCAGCAGCTTGTCTGGACTAGCGGGCCGTAGTGAGCAGTTCTTC
TRBJ1-6	TRBV10-3	15	few	NA	CATGGRDGYNSPLHF	TGTGCCACCGGCGGGCGAGATGGCTATAATTCACCCCTCCACTTT
TRBJ1-4	TRBV30	16	few	NA	CAWNPSRTPVDEKLFF	TGTGCCTGGAACCCGTCCAGGACACCGGTGGATGAAAAACTGTTTTTT
TRBJ2-1	TRBV19	16	NA	TRBD2	CASSISSGGPYNEQFF	TGTGCCAGTAGTATCTCCAGCGGGGGTCCCTACAATGAGCAGTTCTTC
TRBJ2-5	TRBV3-1/TRBV3-2	17	NA	TRBD2	CASSQDQTSGYEETQYF	TGTGCCAGCAGCCAAGATCAGACTAGCGGATATGAAGAGACCCAGTACTTC
TRBJ1-6	TRBV18	16	NA	NA	CASSPRQFGSFSPLHF	TGTGCCAGCTCACCACGACAGTTCGGCTCCTTTTCACCCCTCCACTTT
TRBJ2-3	TRBV11-2	14	NA	NA	CASSFLGVTDTQYF	TGTGCCAGCAGCTTTCTCGGGGTGACAGATACGCAGTATTTT
TRBJ1-1	TRBV30	13	few	NA	CAWSVTGSTEAFF	TGTGCCTGGAGTGTTACCGGGAGCACTGAAGCTTTCTTT
TRBJ2-2	TRBV7-2	14	NA	NA	CASSSGSQTGELFF	TGTGCCAGCAGCTCCGGGTCCCAGACTGGGGAGCTGTTTTTT
TRBJ1-1	TRBV5-1	15	NA	TRBD1	CASSSTDRMNTEAFF	TGCGCCAGCAGCTCTACGGACAGGATGAACACTGAAGCTTTCTTT
TRBJ2-2	TRBV24-1	14	NA	NA	CATSGVQGPGELFF	TGTGCCACCAGTGGGGTGCAGGGCCCCGGGGAGCTGTTTTTT
TRBJ1-1	TRBV9	12	NA	NA	CASSEGDTEAFF	TGTGCCAGCAGCGAGGGGGACACTGAAGCTTTCTTT
TRBJ1-4	TRBV9	15	NA	NA	CASSAWAGNNEKLFF	TGTGCCAGCAGCGCCTGGGCAGGGAACAATGAAAAACTGTTTTTT
TRBJ2-1	TRBV5-1	15	NA	TRBD2	CASIQGLAPYNEQFF	TGCGCCAGCATCCAAGGACTAGCCCCCTACAATGAGCAGTTCTTC
TRBJ1-2	TRBV2	14	once	TRBD1	CASSGTGWSYGYTF	TGTGCCAGCAGCGGGACAGGATGGAGCTATGGCTACACCTTC
TRBJ1-2	TRBV6-5	13	NA	NA	CASSYSVGGGYTF	TGTGCCAGCAGTTACTCAGTCGGCGGGGGCTACACCTTC
TRBJ1-2	TRBV20-1	11	few	NA	CSLTTNYGYTF	TGCAGTCTTACTACTAACTATGGCTACACCTTC
TRBJ1-5	TRBV4-2	15	NA	TRBD1	CASSQVSGGTEPQHF	TGTGCCAGCAGCCAGGTGTCAGGGGGGACTGAGCCCCAGCATTTT
TRBJ1-1	TRBV19	13	once	NA	CASSIGGVGEAFF	TGTGCCAGTAGTATAGGGGGGGTTGGTGAAGCTTTCTTT
TRBJ1-2	TRBV6-4	14	NA	TRBD1	CASSRDRGAYGYTF	TGTGCCAGCAGTAGGGACAGGGGCGCCTATGGCTACACCTTC
TRBJ1-6	TRBV11-2	14	NA	TRBD1	CASSFGQGDSPLHF	TGTGCCAGCAGCTTCGGACAGGGGGATTCACCCCTCCACTTT
TRBJ1-1	TRBV27	14	NA	NA	CASSLGTLNTEAFF	TGTGCCAGCAGTTTAGGGACATTGAACACTGAAGCTTTCTTT
TRBJ2-3	TRBV25-1	15	NA	TRBD1	CASSWTGGRTDTQYF	TGTGCCAGCAGTTGGACAGGGGGAAGGACAGATACGCAGTATTTT
TRBJ1-2	TRBV24-1	15	NA	TRBD1	CATSDRGQGAYGYTF	TGTGCCACCAGTGACCGGGGACAGGGGGCGTATGGCTACACCTTC
TRBJ2-2	TRBV19	14	NA	NA	CASRRTQHTGELFF	TGTGCCAGTAGAAGGACACAACATACCGGGGAGCTGTTTTTT
TRBJ1-2	TRBV6-5	12	few	TRBD1	CASRTGGYGYTF	TGTGCCAGTAGGACAGGGGGATATGGCTACACCTTC
TRBJ2-1	TRBV5-1	12	NA	TRBD2	CASSSGGGEQFF	TGCGCCAGCAGCTCGGGGGGTGGTGAGCAGTTCTTC
TRBJ1-6	TRBV28	16	NA	NA	CASSIAPDSWNSPLHF	TGTGCCAGCAGTATAGCCCCTGACAGCTGGAATTCACCCCTCCACTTT
TRBJ1-1	TRBV6-2/TRBV6-3	13	NA	TRBD1	CASSYSIGTGAFF	TGTGCCAGCAGTTACTCGATTGGGACAGGAGCTTTCTTT